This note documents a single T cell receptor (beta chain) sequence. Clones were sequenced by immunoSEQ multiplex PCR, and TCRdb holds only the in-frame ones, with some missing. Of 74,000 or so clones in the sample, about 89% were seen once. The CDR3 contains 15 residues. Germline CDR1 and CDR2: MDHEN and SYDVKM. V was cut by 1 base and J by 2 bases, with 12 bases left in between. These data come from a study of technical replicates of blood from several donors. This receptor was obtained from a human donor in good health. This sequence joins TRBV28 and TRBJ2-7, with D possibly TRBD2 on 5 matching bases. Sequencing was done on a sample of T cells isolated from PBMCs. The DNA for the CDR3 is TGTGCCAGCAGTTTATCGGGGTCACAGACCTACGAGCAGTACTTC. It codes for CASSLSGSQTYEQYF.